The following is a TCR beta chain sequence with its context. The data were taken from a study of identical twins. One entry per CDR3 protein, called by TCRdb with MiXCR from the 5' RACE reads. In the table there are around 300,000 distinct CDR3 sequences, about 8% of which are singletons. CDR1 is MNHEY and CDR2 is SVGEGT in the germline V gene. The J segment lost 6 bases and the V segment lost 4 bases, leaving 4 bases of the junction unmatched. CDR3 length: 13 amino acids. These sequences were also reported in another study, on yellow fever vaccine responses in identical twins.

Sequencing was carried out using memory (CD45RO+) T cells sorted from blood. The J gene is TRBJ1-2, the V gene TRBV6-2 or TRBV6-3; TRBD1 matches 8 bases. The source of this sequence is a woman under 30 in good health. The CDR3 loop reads CASSFGQGHGYTF. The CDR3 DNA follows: TGTGCCAGCAGTTTTGGACAGGGCCATGGCTACACCTTC.